This T cell receptor beta chain was recorded in a study of OX40 agonist ivuxolimab in advanced cancers. Study-wide context: Subjects had a mean age of roughly 60 years, with a range of roughly 23 to 79; around 80% were male. Study outcomes and limitations: Low normalized T-cell clonal expansion was additionally recorded for some nonresponders. By week 6 at 0.1 to 3.0 mg/kg, blood CD4+ and CD8+ T cells had expanded clonally.

The CDR3 covers 17 residues. Trimming cost V 4 bases and J 2 bases; bases outside gene matches: 11. Germline CDR1 is SGHRS and CDR2 is YFSETQ. Details on this clone: What it recognizes is unknown.

The assay was immunoSEQ multiplex PCR, and TCRdb's table has in-frame clones only and misses some. Here the sample spans some 150,000 clones, 90% being singletons. The investigators sampled blood at baseline, at cycle 4 day 1, and at cycle 7 day 1. Sequenced here: CD4+ or CD8+ T cells sorted from blood, sampled in a trial of the OX40 agonist ivuxolimab. This rearrangement joins TRBV5-1 to TRBJ2-1; 8 positions agree with TRBD2. The receptor comes from an adult with an advanced solid tumor such as melanoma, head and neck, liver or kidney cancer. The CDR3 DNA follows: TGCGCCAGCAGCCGGGAGGGGACGAACTCTCCCTACAATGAGCAGTTCTTC. Encoded protein: CASSREGTNSPYNEQFF.